The 18 T cell receptor beta chains below all came from one sample that was sequenced in a study of brain T cells in children with intractable seizures (dated by TCRdb to 2020 to 2022). According to the study, the label for this sample's time point signals: blood from clinic visit 5 months post-surgery; TSC patient then seizure free. The method behind the library was the immunoSEQ multiplex PCR assay. TCRdb carries this immuneACCESS record with in-frame sequences only. Its versions omit some clonotypes, under half of them owing to an unresolved V gene in the studies checked, with the rest unexplained. The sample includes about 320,000 clones, with more than 85% observed a single time. Jointly, the top ten make up about 5.8% of the sample. The material was peripheral blood, obtained approximately 5 months after surgery. Receptor source: a boy under two years old with tuberous sclerosis and intractable seizures.

This clone has a handful of counts. The sample contains more than one DNA sequence encoding this CDR3. The chain uses TRBV3-1 (or the pseudogene TRBV3-2) and TRBJ2-7, with 12 positions matching TRBD2. From germline, CDR1 is LGHDT and CDR2 YNNKEL (reference sequence). CDR3 length: 14 residues. With V trimmed by 4 bases and J by 6 bases, 4 bases remained unmatched. The CDR3 DNA reads TGTGCCAGCAGCCGGACTAGCGGGATTCTCGAGCAGTACTTC. Translation: CASSRTSGILEQYF.

The chain recombines TRBV30 with TRBJ1-2, with no clear D. Germline values: CDR1 GTSNPN, CDR2 SVGIG (reference sequence). The CDR3 runs to 12 residues. The V end was cut by 1 base, the J end by 4 bases, with 7 bases between. CDR3 region: CAWSDGVYGYTF. The CDR3, as DNA: TGTGCCTGGAGTGATGGGGTCTATGGCTACACCTTC.

This clone was counted once. The rearrangement joins TRBV3-1 (or the pseudogene TRBV3-2) to TRBJ2-1; 13 bases are a match to TRBD2. With 7 bases clipped from V and 5 bases from J, the junction kept 8 bases outside the gene matches. Germline CDR1 reads LGHDT; CDR2 reads YNNKEL (reference sequence). The length of the CDR3 is 16 residues. The CDR3 reads CASTHLGLAGNNEQFF. CDR3 bases: TGTGCCAGCACGCATTTGGGACTAGCGGGGAACAATGAGCAGTTCTTC.

The chain carries TRBV19 and TRBJ2-7; D possibly matches TRBD1 or TRBD2 (5 bases each). The ends were cut back, 3 bases at V and 3 bases at J, with 12 bases in the middle. This CDR3 comprises 14 residues. Germline V CDR1 and CDR2: LNHDA, SQIVND (reference sequence). Here the CDR3 reads CASSIPGPSYEQYF. The DNA for the CDR3 is TGTGCCAGTAGTATTCCGGGACCCAGCTACGAGCAGTACTTC.

The genes are TRBV27 and TRBJ1-2, with 9 positions matching TRBD1. CDR3 size: 14 residues. J lost 5 bases, V lost 5 bases, and 6 bases had no gene match. CDR1 MNHEY and CDR2 SMNVEV come from the germline V gene (reference sequence). DNA for the CDR3: TGTGCCAGCAGTCGCGACAGGGGGGAGTATGGCTACACCTTC. It yields the protein CASSRDRGEYGYTF.

V gene TRBV5-1 combines with J gene TRBJ1-3, with a possible D match to TRBD1 (6 bases). V dropped 1 base and J dropped 4 bases, with 12 bases sitting between them. Per germline, CDR1 SGHRS and CDR2 YFSETQ. The CDR3 consists of 15 residues. DNA for the CDR3: TGCGCCAGCAGCTTGACAGGGCAACCAGGAAACACCATATATTTT. It is translated as CASSLTGQPGNTIYF.

The rearrangement uses TRBV10-2 and TRBJ2-1; unclear D gene. There are 12 residues in the CDR3. Per the germline V gene, CDR1 is WSHSY and CDR2 is SAAADI. V lost 9 bases and J 4 bases, leaving 10 bases between the germline ends. The DNA for the CDR3 is TGCGCCAGTGACGGGCGGTACAATGAGCAGTTCTTC. Translated, it gives CASDGRYNEQFF.

The chain carries TRBV18 and TRBJ2-2, with unresolved D. CDR3 size: 16 residues. Germline-derived CDR1 and CDR2 are KGHSH and LQKENI. Trimming shortened V by 2 bases and J by 4 bases, and 14 bases separated the two germline ends. For the CDR3, the DNA is TGTGCCAGCTCACCATTTTCGCGGAATTCCACCGGGGAGCTGTTTTTT. Translating it yields CASSPFSRNSTGELFF.

The rearrangement joins TRBV18 to TRBJ1-1; D gene ambiguous. The CDR3 loop spans 15 amino acids. Between the trimmed V and J ends, which lost 3 bases and 0 bases, there was a span of 11 bases. Per the germline V gene, CDR1 is KGHSH and CDR2 is LQKENI. This CDR3 reads CASSPVVGLNTEAFF. In nucleotides, the CDR3 is TGTGCCAGCTCACCTGTAGTCGGGTTGAACACTGAAGCTTTCTTT.

In this sample, this clone turned up a few times. The chain uses TRBV19 and TRBJ2-1, with 8 bases lining up with TRBD2. Germline lookup yields CDR1 LNHDA and CDR2 SQIVND (reference sequence). Trimming at V came to 6 bases and at J to 4 bases, leaving 5 bases not matched to a gene. There are 14 residues in the CDR3. CDR3 protein: CASRRSGVYNEQFF. DNA of the CDR3: TGTGCCAGTAGACGTAGCGGGGTTTACAATGAGCAGTTCTTC.

The CDR3, as DNA: TGCGCCAGCAGCTTCGGGACTAGCGTCTACGAGCAGTACTTC. Translation: CASSFGTSVYEQYF. The V call is TRBV5-1, the J call TRBJ2-7; 10 positions match TRBD2. This CDR3 has 14 residues. Trimming cost V 2 bases and J 3 bases; bases outside gene matches: 2. CDR1 is SGHRS and CDR2 is YFSETQ in the germline V gene.

The V call is TRBV5-5, the J call TRBJ1-1, with no clear D. CDR1 is SGHKS and CDR2 is YYEKEE in the germline V gene (reference sequence). V was clipped by 2 bases and J by 3 bases, with 8 bases between them. The CDR3 consists of 13 residues. The CDR3 sequence: CASSFSRHTEAFF. The CDR3 DNA sequence: TGTGCCAGCAGCTTCAGCAGACACACTGAAGCTTTCTTT.

This clone came up once. This rearrangement joins TRBV27 to TRBJ1-2; D is perhaps TRBD1 (5 bases). V lost 5 bases and J lost 3, with 13 bases in between. CDR1 is MNHEY and CDR2 is SMNVEV in the germline V gene (reference sequence). The CDR3 length is 14 residues. The CDR3 nucleotides are TGTGCCAGCAGTACCCTAACAGGCTACTATGGCTACACCTTC. Protein: CASSTLTGYYGYTF.

This clone was picked up one time. This sequence joins TRBV18 and TRBJ2-5; no clear D gene. CDR1 and CDR2 from the germline V gene are KGHSH and LQKENI. This CDR3 region has 14 residues. V was clipped by 3 bases and J by 1 base, with 9 bases between them. The CDR3 sequence is CASSPRSGQETQYF. In DNA form, the CDR3 reads TGTGCCAGCTCACCTAGATCAGGCCAAGAGACCCAGTACTTC.

The chain employs TRBV12-3 or TRBV12-4 and TRBJ2-1; no clear D. Trimming cost V 8 bases and J 7 bases, with 15 bases left between them. The CDR3 extends over 13 amino acids. DNA for the CDR3: TGTGCCAGCTCCCGAGGTCTTGGGAATGAGCAGTTCTTC. Translating it yields CASSRGLGNEQFF.

CDR3 loop: CASSQDLLAGEQYF. Here the CDR3 DNA reads TGTGCCAGCAGCCAAGATTTACTAGCGGGCGAGCAGTACTTC. The chain combines TRBV3-1 (or the pseudogene TRBV3-2) with TRBJ2-7; TRBD2 agrees at 9 bases. The CDR3 is 14 residues long. Germline-derived CDR1 and CDR2 are LGHDT and YNNKEL (reference sequence). Unmatched junction bases numbered 3, after V lost 0 bases and J lost 6 bases.

The chain combines TRBV29-1 with TRBJ2-2; the D call may be TRBD1 or TRBD2 (5 bases each). Trimming cost V 7 bases and J 0 bases, with 15 bases left between them. The CDR3 runs 15 residues. The germline gives CDR1 SQVTM, CDR2 ANQGSEA. For the CDR3, the DNA is TGCAGCGGGAGAGGGGCGAATGCGAACACCGGGGAGCTGTTTTTT. It is translated as CSGRGANANTGELFF.

The V and J genes are TRBV7-2 and TRBJ2-5; D might be TRBD1 (6 bases). Germline assignment: CDR1 SGHTA and CDR2 FQGNSA. V lost 5 bases, J lost 1 base, and 14 bases lay in between. This CDR3 region has 15 residues. CDR3 sequence reads: CASSQPRGSQETQYF. The CDR3 DNA reads TGTGCCAGCAGCCAACCCAGGGGCAGCCAAGAGACCCAGTACTTC.